The next 26 T cell receptor beta chains were all read from a single sample in a study of blood T cell repertoires in COVID-19. This table comes from immunoSEQ multiplex PCR, and its TCRdb copy is limited to in-frame clones, with some not included. This table holds over 120,000 clones, roughly 91% found once. Material: peripheral blood. The receptors derive from a man aged 60 to 69 with active or convalescent COVID-19.

This sequence joins TRBV19 and TRBJ2-7; 7 bases match TRBD1. Germline V CDR1 and CDR2: LNHDA, SQIVND (reference sequence). Trimming removed 8 bases from V and 3 bases from J; junction bases left unmatched: 10. The CDR3 sequence is 14 residues long. The CDR3 region is CASGGGQVNYEQYF. Written as DNA, the CDR3 is TGTGCCAGTGGTGGTGGACAGGTGAACTACGAGCAGTACTTC.

The CDR3 protein is CATSDSQGAGGPNDGELFF. In DNA form, the CDR3 reads TGTGCCACCAGTGATTCCCAAGGGGCGGGAGGGCCCAACGACGGGGAGCTGTTTTTT. This chain joins TRBV24-1 and TRBJ2-2, with TRBD2 identical over 9 bases. Losses at the gene ends were 2 bases for V and 7 bases for J; bases not matched to a gene: 16. CDR1 is KGHDR, CDR2 SFDVKD, per germline. The length of the CDR3 is 19 residues.

The rearrangement links TRBV24-1 to TRBJ2-5; 8 positions match TRBD2. Germline V gene sequence: CDR1 KGHDR, CDR2 SFDVKD. The CDR3 sequence is 14 residues long. The trim removed 9 bases at V and 2 bases at J, leaving 7 bases unmatched. CDR3: CATHSGSPQETQYF. CDR3 in DNA: TGTGCCACCCACAGCGGGAGCCCACAAGAGACCCAGTACTTC.

The table lists this clone with a few counts. V and J are TRBV4-1 and TRBJ1-4; D gene ambiguous. Trimming cost V 4 bases and J 5 bases, with 17 bases left between them. Germline assignment: CDR1 MGHRA and CDR2 YSYEKL. The length of the CDR3 is 16 residues. The DNA of the CDR3 is TGCGCCAGCAGCCTAGTTGAGGGCGGAAAAAATGAAAAACTGTTTTTT. Translation: CASSLVEGGKNEKLFF.

CDR3 DNA: TGTGCCAGCAGCCCGGACAGGGCTAGCACAGATACGCAGTATTTT. It specifies CASSPDRASTDTQYF. The chain employs TRBV28 and TRBJ2-3; 8 positions agree with TRBD1. The CDR3 covers 15 residues. CDR1 and CDR2 from the germline V gene are MDHEN and SYDVKM. Unmatched junction bases numbered 5, after V lost 6 bases and J lost 0 bases.

The V and J genes are TRBV27 and TRBJ2-6; 10 bases are a match to TRBD1. The CDR3 spans 18 residues. Germline CDR1 and CDR2: MNHEY and SMNVEV (reference sequence). With 6 bases clipped from V and 3 bases from J, the junction kept 11 bases outside the gene matches. The DNA of the CDR3 is TGTGCCAGCAGATCTATTGACAGGGGGCGAGTTGGGGCCAACGTCCTGACTTTC. As protein: CASRSIDRGRVGANVLTF.

The chain has TRBV5-6 and TRBJ2-1, with D possibly matching TRBD1 (5 bases). This CDR3 is built from 16 residues. Deletions cut 4 bases from V and 7 bases from J, with 21 bases between. The V gene's germline CDR1 is SGHDT and CDR2 YYEEEE. CDR3 coding DNA: TGTGCCAGCAGCCGGGTAGGCAGGGTTAATGGAAATGAGCAGTTCTTC. Its translation is CASSRVGRVNGNEQFF.

The chain employs TRBV30 and TRBJ2-7, with TRBD1 as a possible D gene (6 bases). CDR3 size: 12 residues. CDR1 and CDR2 from the germline V gene are GTSNPN and SVGIG (reference sequence). Trimming removed 4 bases at V and 5 bases at J, with 12 bases between. This chain's CDR3 is CAWKGDKDEQYF. CDR3 coding DNA: TGTGCCTGGAAGGGGGATAAGGACGAGCAGTACTTC.

This chain connects TRBV24-1 to TRBJ1-4; TRBD1 matches at 9 bases. The junction had 5 bases not matched to a gene; V was cut back by 2 bases and J by 8 bases. There are 15 residues in the CDR3. Germline V gene lookup returns CDR1 KGHDR and CDR2 SFDVKD. CDR3 coding DNA: TGTGCCACCAGTGATTCAACAGGGGGCCGGGAAAAACTGTTTTTT. Translating gives CATSDSTGGREKLFF.

This chain links TRBV6-2 or TRBV6-3 with TRBJ2-5; D is possibly TRBD2 (6 bases). The germline V gene has CDR1 MNHEY and CDR2 SVGEGT. This CDR3 spans 13 amino acids. V was clipped by 5 bases and J by 2 bases, with 9 bases between them. Written as DNA, the CDR3 is TGTGCCAGCAGTATTAGCGGACAAGAGACCCAGTACTTC. This codes for CASSISGQETQYF.

This clone was seen a handful of times. The chain is built from TRBV5-6 and TRBJ2-3; weak D call: TRBD1 (5 bases). The CDR3 has 17 residues. CDR1 SGHDT and CDR2 YYEEEE come from the germline V gene. Deletions cut 2 bases from V and 2 bases from J, with 18 bases between. The CDR3 protein is CASSFRQPFNPTDTQYF. Written as DNA, the CDR3 is TGTGCCAGCAGCTTCCGACAGCCCTTCAACCCCACAGATACGCAGTATTTT.

The chain couples TRBV7-2 to TRBJ2-1; a possible D gene is TRBD1 (6 bases). Germline CDR1 and CDR2: SGHTA and FQGNSA. The CDR3 has 14 residues. The V end lost 5 bases, the J end lost 10 bases, and 18 bases lay between the germline ends. As DNA, the CDR3 is TGTGCCAGCAGCCCGGGACACACGGAGCTCGAGCAGTTCTTC. It codes for CASSPGHTELEQFF.

The V call is TRBV19, the J call TRBJ1-5; D is perhaps TRBD1 (6 bases). V was clipped by 11 bases and J by 0 bases, with 23 bases between them. The CDR3 contains 17 residues. Germline V gene data show CDR1 as LNHDA and CDR2 as SQIVND (reference sequence). CDR3: CAAGTGGLGYSNQPQHF. The CDR3 DNA reads TGTGCCGCAGGGACGGGGGGCTTGGGTTATAGCAATCAGCCCCAGCATTTT. Full variable domain (missing parts from reference TRBV19 and TRBJ1-5): DGGITQSPKYLFRKEGQNVTLSCEQNLNHDAMYWYRQDPGQGLRLIYYSQIVNDFQKGDIAEGYSVSREKKESFPLTVTSAQKNPTAFYLCAAGTGGLGYSNQPQHFGDGTRLSIL.

The chain is built from TRBV7-8 and TRBJ1-1; D gene ambiguous. From germline, CDR1 is SGHVS and CDR2 FQNEAQ. There are 15 residues in the CDR3. The germline V and J ends were trimmed by 1 base and 0 bases, with 9 bases remaining between them. CDR3 coding DNA: TGTGCCAGCAGCTTAGGGCGGTTCATGAACACTGAAGCTTTCTTT. Its translation is CASSLGRFMNTEAFF.

The V call is TRBV5-1, the J call TRBJ2-3; 9 bases align to TRBD1. This CDR3 region has 15 residues. The germline V gene encodes CDR1 SGHRS and CDR2 YFSETQ. After removal of 4 bases from V and 0 bases from J, the junction contained 3 bases not matched to a gene. CDR3 DNA: TGCGCCAGCAGCCAACAGGGGGCGAGCACAGATACGCAGTATTTT. Protein product: CASSQQGASTDTQYF. Together with reference TRBV5-1 and TRBJ2-3, the CDR3 gives the full variable domain: KAGVTQTPRYLIKTRGQQVTLSCSPISGHRSVSWYQQTPGQGLQFLFEYFSETQRNKGNFPGRFSGRQFSNSRSEMNVSTLELGDSALYLCASSQQGASTDTQYFGPGTRLTVL.

V gene TRBV19 combines with J gene TRBJ1-1; D is unresolved. The germline V gene encodes CDR1 LNHDA and CDR2 SQIVND (reference sequence). CDR3 length equals 14 residues. The V gene lost 4 bases and the J gene lost 1 base, with 10 bases spanning the gap. CDR3 region: CASSSRGPNTEAFF. CDR3 sequence (DNA): TGTGCCAGTAGTAGCCGGGGTCCGAACACTGAAGCTTTCTTT.

V is TRBV5-6 and J is TRBJ1-5; TRBD1 aligns across 9 bases. Germline CDR1 reads SGHDT; CDR2 reads YYEEEE. The CDR3 extends over 15 amino acids. V was pared by 4 bases and J by 5 bases, with 7 bases of the junction left unmatched. This CDR3 reads CASSRTGAYHQPQHF. The DNA for the CDR3 is TGTGCCAGCAGCCGGACAGGGGCTTATCATCAGCCCCAGCATTTT. The full variable domain, completed using reference TRBV5-6 and TRBJ1-5, is DAGVTQSPTHLIKTRGQQVTLRCSPKSGHDTVSWYQQALGQGPQFIFQYYEEEERQRGNFPDRFSGHQFPNYSSELNVNALLLGDSALYLCASSRTGAYHQPQHFGDGTRLSIL.

The chain couples TRBV28 to TRBJ2-7; D unresolved. Per the germline V gene, CDR1 is MDHEN and CDR2 is SYDVKM. The CDR3 contains 14 residues. The ends were cut back, 1 base at V and 0 bases at J, with 7 bases in the middle. The CDR3 bases are TGTGCCAGCAGTTTATTGGCAGGCTCCTACGAGCAGTACTTC. Translation gives CASSLLAGSYEQYF.

The rearrangement links TRBV14 to TRBJ2-7; tentatively, D is TRBD1 (6 bases). V lost 2 bases and J lost 2, with 16 bases in between. CDR1 and CDR2 (germline): SGHDN, FVKESK. The CDR3 contains 16 residues. CDR3 DNA: TGTGCCAGCAGCCAATGGAGCAGGGGAGTAACCTACGAGCAGTACTTC. Protein product: CASSQWSRGVTYEQYF.

This chain links TRBV6-1 with TRBJ2-7; 16 positions agree with TRBD2. After removal of 1 base from V and 5 bases from J, the junction contained 5 bases not matched to a gene. CDR1 and CDR2 from the germline V gene are MNHNS and SASEGT. The CDR3 runs to 17 residues. The CDR3 loop reads CASSEGGLAGGFHEQYF. The CDR3 coding sequence is TGTGCCAGCAGTGAAGGGGGACTAGCGGGAGGGTTCCACGAGCAGTACTTC.

The J gene is TRBJ1-6, the V gene TRBV2, with D possibly being TRBD1 (6 bases). The germline CDR1 and CDR2 sequences are SNHLY and FYNNEI. V was pared by 4 bases and J by 6 bases, with 10 bases between. This CDR3 spans 14 amino acids. The CDR3 DNA is TGTGCCAGCAGTGCCACAGGGTTTAATTCACCCCTCCACTTT. Translated, it gives CASSATGFNSPLHF. The variable domain in full, completed from reference TRBV2 and TRBJ1-6, reads EPEVTQTPSHQVTQMGQEVILRCVPISNHLYFYWYRQILGQKVEFLVSFYNNEISEKSEIFDDQFSVERPDGSNFTLKIRSTKLEDSAMYFCASSATGFNSPLHFGNGTRLTVT.

This chain uses TRBV27 with TRBJ2-5; 14 nucleotides line up with TRBD2. With V trimmed by 2 bases and J by 5 bases, 10 bases remained unmatched. The CDR3 is 18 amino acids. Per the germline V gene, CDR1 is MNHEY and CDR2 is SMNVEV (reference sequence). In DNA form, the CDR3 reads TGTGCCAGCAGTTTAGGGACGACTAGCGGGGGGGCCGGGGAGACCCAGTACTTC. Protein product: CASSLGTTSGGAGETQYF.

This rearrangement joins TRBV6-2 or TRBV6-3 to TRBJ2-7; TRBD2 aligns across 9 bases. V shed 5 bases, J shed 4 bases, and the junction held 15 bases outside the gene matches. From germline, CDR1 is MNHEY and CDR2 SVGEGT. The CDR3 runs to 17 residues. The CDR3 sequence: CASSPASGTLSGYEQYF. As DNA, the CDR3 is TGTGCCAGCAGTCCGGCTAGCGGGACCCTGAGCGGGTACGAGCAGTACTTC.

The table lists this clone with a count of one. The V call is TRBV6-1, the J call TRBJ2-7; 12 positions match TRBD1. Losses at the gene ends were 3 bases for V and 5 bases for J; bases not matched to a gene: 8. Germline assignment: CDR1 MNHNS and CDR2 SASEGT. CDR3 length: 16 amino acids. In nucleotides, the CDR3 is TGTGCCAGCAGTGATCTAACCGGGACAGGGGGCAACGAGCAGTACTTC. This sequence encodes CASSDLTGTGGNEQYF.

This chain links TRBV6-5 with TRBJ1-6, with 9 bases identical to TRBD1. Per the germline V gene, CDR1 is MNHEY and CDR2 is SVGAGI. V was clipped by 9 bases and J by 5 bases; unmatched bases: 5. The CDR3 loop spans 14 amino acids. The CDR3 coding sequence is TGTGCCAGTGCGACAGGGGGAAATAATTCACCCCTCCACTTT. Translation: CASATGGNNSPLHF.

The chain is built from TRBV11-2 and TRBJ1-2; tentative D call: TRBD1 (6 bases). V was clipped by 2 bases and J by 5 bases, with 15 bases between them. Germline assignment: CDR1 SGHAT and CDR2 FQNNGV. This CDR3 has 15 amino acids. The CDR3 coding sequence is TGTGCCAGCAGCTTAAATGGCAGGGGCCTATATGGCTACACCTTC. Translating it yields CASSLNGRGLYGYTF. The full variable domain, rest sourced from reference TRBV11-2 and TRBJ1-2, is EAGVAQSPRYKIIEKRQSVAFWCNPISGHATLYWYQQILGQGPKLLIQFQNNGVVDDSQLPKDRFSAERLKGVDSTLKIQPAKLEDSAVYLCASSLNGRGLYGYTFGSGTRLTVV.